These 16 T cell receptor beta chains share one sample of origin, sequenced in a study of read filtering for tumor transcriptome and immune sequencing. Molecular barcoded adaptors covering alpha/delta and beta/gamma chains were used on 400 to 450 ng RNA. TCRdb ran MiXCR on the reads and lists one entry per CDR3 protein. Among fewer than 90,000 distinct CDR3 sequences listed, around an eighth were seen once. The sample taken for sequencing was a population of CD138-negative cells sorted from bone marrow. These receptors were taken from a donor aged 40 or older with multiple myeloma.

Ten or more counts support this clonotype. This chain joins TRBV7-2 and TRBJ2-3, with 12 bases lining up with TRBD2. CDR1 and CDR2 (germline): SGHTA, FQGNSA. This CDR3 comprises 16 residues. The trim removed 5 bases at V and 3 bases at J, leaving 6 bases unmatched. The CDR3 here is CASSRTSGIGTDTQYF. For the CDR3, the DNA is TGTGCCAGCAGCCGGACTAGCGGGATTGGGACAGATACGCAGTATTTT.

In its sample, this clonotype was seen a few times. The chain recombines TRBV12-3 or TRBV12-4 with TRBJ2-7; 10 positions match TRBD2. CDR3 length equals 15 residues. J gave up 4 bases and V 4 bases, and 7 bases lay outside the gene matches. The CDR3 loop is CASSSTGTSVYEQYF. As DNA, the CDR3 is TGTGCCAGCAGTTCCACCGGGACTAGCGTATACGAGCAGTACTTC.

This clonotype has at least ten counts. This rearrangement joins TRBV5-1 to TRBJ1-4; tentative D call: TRBD1 (6 bases). In germline, CDR1 is SGHRS, CDR2 YFSETQ. The CDR3 consists of 18 residues. V was trimmed by 0 bases and J by 4 bases, leaving 19 bases between them. The CDR3 region is CASSLGVVRGQRNEKLFF. The CDR3 DNA reads as TGCGCCAGCAGCTTGGGGGTCGTGCGTGGACAGCGTAATGAAAAACTGTTTTTT. Combining the CDR3 with reference TRBV5-1 and TRBJ1-4 gives the whole variable domain KAGVTQTPRYLIKTRGQQVTLSCSPISGHRSVSWYQQTPGQGLQFLFEYFSETQRNKGNFPGRFSGRQFSNSRSEMNVSTLELGDSALYLCASSLGVVRGQRNEKLFFGSGTQLSVL.

At least ten counts were recorded for this clonotype. The chain recombines TRBV28 with TRBJ2-1, with TRBD2 matching over 7 bases. The CDR3 extends over 14 amino acids. Germline CDR1 MDHEN, CDR2 SYDVKM. The J segment lost 7 bases and the V segment lost 2 bases, leaving 5 bases of the junction unmatched. CDR3 coding DNA: TGTGCCAGCAGTTTAAGACTAGCCCCTAATGAGCAGTTCTTC. It yields the protein CASSLRLAPNEQFF.

There are many counts of this clonotype. This chain links TRBV29-1 with TRBJ1-1; weak D call: TRBD1 (6 bases). V was shortened by 1 base and J by 6 bases, with 15 bases between the two germline ends. Germline V lookup: CDR1 SQVTM, CDR2 ANQGSEA. The CDR3 spans 14 residues. The CDR3 reads CSVEVRGVYAEAFF. DNA of the CDR3: TGCAGCGTTGAAGTGAGGGGGGTTTACGCTGAAGCTTTCTTT. Full variable domain (missing parts from reference TRBV29-1 and TRBJ1-1): SAVISQKPSRDICQRGTSLTIQCQVDSQVTMMFWYRQQPGQSLTLIATANQGSEATYESGFVIDKFPISRPNLTFSTLTVSNMSPEDSSIYLCSVEVRGVYAEAFFGQGTRLTVV.

This chain joins TRBV7-2 and TRBJ2-2; D is unclear. This CDR3 region has 13 residues. Trimming pared 5 bases from V and 5 bases from J, leaving 9 bases between. The V gene's germline CDR1 is SGHTA and CDR2 FQGNSA. CDR3 sequence reads: CASSPIGTGELFF. CDR3 sequence (DNA): TGTGCCAGCAGCCCCATTGGGACCGGGGAGCTGTTTTTT. Full variable domain (missing parts from reference TRBV7-2 and TRBJ2-2): GAGVSQSPSNKVTEKGKDVELRCDPISGHTALYWYRQSLGQGLEFLIYFQGNSAPDKSGLPSDRFSAERTGGSVSTLTIQRTQQEDSAVYLCASSPIGTGELFFGEGSRLTVL.

The sample holds many counts of this clonotype. J is TRBJ2-2 and V is TRBV12-3 or TRBV12-4; 10 nucleotides align to TRBD2. The V segment lost 5 bases and the J segment 0 bases; nucleotides outside the gene matches: 3. The length of the CDR3 is 16 residues. CDR3 coding DNA: TGTGCCAGCAGTCCGAGCGGGAGGGCGAACACCGGGGAGCTGTTTTTT. This gives the protein CASSPSGRANTGELFF.

This clonotype came up many times. The chain carries TRBV13 and TRBJ2-6; a weak D match, TRBD2 (6 bases). Germline CDR1 and CDR2: PRHDT and FYEKMQ (reference sequence). This CDR3 is 14 amino acids long. V shed 8 bases and J shed 2 bases, with 10 bases lying between them. CDR3 DNA: TGTGCCAGCCTCCGGGGGACTGGGGCCAACGTCCTGACTTTC. Its translation is CASLRGTGANVLTF. Based on the CDR3 plus reference TRBV13 and TRBJ2-6, the full variable domain is AAGVIQSPRHLIKEKRETATLKCYPIPRHDTVYWYQQGPGQDPQFLISFYEKMQSDKGSIPDRFSAQQFSDYHSELNMSSLELGDSALYFCASLRGTGANVLTFGAGSRLTVL.

This clonotype was seen a handful of times. This sequence may be a read error, since a much larger clone differs from it by one base. The chain carries TRBV5-1 and TRBJ1-4; TRBD1 might be the D (5 bases). This CDR3 is 15 amino acids long. Germline lookup yields CDR1 SGHRS and CDR2 YFSETQ. The V end was cut by 5 bases, the J end by 10 bases, with 21 bases between. CDR3 amino acids: CASSDPEGFAGKLFF. In DNA, the CDR3 is TGCGCCAGCAGTGACCCAGAGGGGTTTGCTGGAAAACTGTTTTTT. Supplemented by reference TRBV5-1 and TRBJ1-4, the full variable domain reads KAGVTQTPRYLIKTRGQQVTLSCSPISGHRSVSWYQQTPGQGLQFLFEYFSETQRNKGNFPGRFSGRQFSNSRSEMNVSTLELGDSALYLCASSDPEGFAGKLFFGSGTQLSVL.

This clonotype was detected ten times or more. The chain has TRBV5-1 and TRBJ2-1; 12 nucleotides line up with TRBD1. The germline V gene encodes CDR1 SGHRS and CDR2 YFSETQ. The J segment lost 6 bases and the V segment lost 4 bases, leaving 2 bases of the junction unmatched. The CDR3 runs 14 residues. CDR3 protein: CASSGTGGRNEQFF. The CDR3 nucleotides read TGCGCCAGCAGCGGGACAGGGGGCCGCAATGAGCAGTTCTTC.

Many counts were recorded for this clonotype. This chain uses TRBV27 with TRBJ2-7, with unresolved D. Looked up from germline, CDR1 is MNHEY and CDR2 is SMNVEV (reference sequence). Trimming removed 4 bases from V and 6 bases from J, with 10 bases in between. This CDR3 contains 12 residues. This CDR3 reads CASSSRRGEQYF. The CDR3 nucleotides read TGTGCCAGCAGTTCAAGGAGAGGCGAGCAGTACTTC.

Comments on this clonotype: Given a much more abundant clone one base away, this may be a read error. V usage is TRBV6-1 and J usage is TRBJ1-5, with a possible D match to TRBD1 (5 bases). CDR3 length equals 15 residues. In germline, CDR1 is MNHNS, CDR2 SASEGT. The CDR3 spells CASSEGTVPRRPQHF. CDR3 sequence (DNA): TGTGCCAGCAGCGAAGGGACGGTACCCCGGCGGCCCCAGCATTTT.

The sample holds a few counts of this clonotype. The V gene is TRBV28, the J gene TRBJ2-1; D not resolved. Trimming left V 3 bases short and J 8 bases short, with 17 bases between. CDR3 length: 15 residues. Germline-derived CDR1 and CDR2 are MDHEN and SYDVKM. CDR3 in amino acids: CASSLSTITFDEQFF. The CDR3 region has the DNA TGTGCCAGCAGTTTGTCCACAATTACGTTCGATGAGCAGTTCTTC.

This clonotype has at least ten counts. The CDR3 is CASSALGTGELFF. The CDR3, as DNA: TGTGCCAGCAGCGCTCTGGGGACCGGGGAGCTGTTTTTT. The chain uses TRBV9 and TRBJ2-2, with D unresolved. The germline V gene encodes CDR1 SGDLS and CDR2 YYNGEE. Trimming shortened V by 3 bases and J by 5 bases, and 8 bases separated the two germline ends. The CDR3 is 13 amino acids.

A word on this clonotype: A much larger clone sits a single nucleotide away, making a read error possible. The rearrangement uses TRBV12-3 or TRBV12-4 and TRBJ2-2, with TRBD1 as a possible D gene (6 bases). The CDR3 is made up of 16 amino acids. The V end was cut by 5 bases, the J end by 5 bases, with 18 bases between. The CDR3 here is CASSLHRDNKTGELFF. The CDR3 DNA follows: TGTGCCAGCAGTCTCCATCGGGACAACAAAACCGGGGAGCTGTTTTTT.

This clonotype was seen repeatedly, ten times or more. J is TRBJ2-2 and V is TRBV19; D is unresolved. From germline, CDR1 is LNHDA and CDR2 SQIVND (reference sequence). This CDR3 comprises 13 residues. V lost 3 bases to trimming and J lost 6 bases, with 8 bases between them. The CDR3 region is CASSMFSPGELFF. The CDR3 region has the DNA TGTGCCAGTAGTATGTTTTCCCCCGGGGAGCTGTTTTTT.